The 10 T cell receptor beta chains below all came from one sample that was sequenced in a study of CD8 T cells in ankylosing spondylitis. Whole-study results and caveats: What appeared characteristic of ankylosing spondylitis blood was a TCR beta motif of eight highly homologous variants.

Their cognate antigens are unknown. In TCRdb, the 5' RACE reads were re-called with MiXCR into one record per CDR3 protein. The data show 700,000 or so distinct CDR3 sequences, 15% to 20% seen once. The sequenced sample consisted of blood, either unsorted or a sorted T cell fraction (not recorded which). These receptors were obtained from a male donor with ankylosing spondylitis.

This clonotype appeared a single time. The V and J genes are TRBV7-9 and TRBJ1-1, with TRBD1 matching 9 bases. This CDR3 has 15 amino acids. CDR1 is SEHNR and CDR2 is FQNEAQ in the germline V gene (reference sequence). The junction had 7 bases not matched to a gene; V was cut back by 5 bases and J by 3 bases. CDR3 sequence (DNA): TGTGCCAGCAGCCCGGGGACAGGGTGGTACACTGAAGCTTTCTTT. Translation: CASSPGTGWYTEAFF. Full variable domain (outside the CDR3, taken from reference TRBV7-9 and TRBJ1-1): DTGVSQNPRHKITKRGQNVTFRCDPISEHNRLYWYRQTLGQGPEFLTYFQNEAQLEKSRLLSDRFSAERPKGSFSTLEIQRTEQGDSAMYLCASSPGTGWYTEAFFGQGTRLTVV.

This clonotype showed up just a few times. This chain links TRBV29-1 with TRBJ1-1; D possibly corresponds to TRBD1 (5 bases). Trimming took 5 bases from V and 0 from J, leaving 10 bases between them. The CDR3 consists of 13 residues. Germline V lookup: CDR1 SQVTM, CDR2 ANQGSEA. The CDR3 reads CSVQRDLNTEAFF. CDR3 bases: TGCAGCGTTCAAAGGGACTTGAACACTGAAGCTTTCTTT.

The chain has TRBV30 and TRBJ2-1, with 11 bases lining up with TRBD2. This CDR3 comprises 17 residues. J was trimmed by 4 bases and V by 3 bases; bases with no gene match: 11. Germline assignment: CDR1 GTSNPN and CDR2 SVGIG (reference sequence). CDR3 nucleotide sequence: TGTGCCTGGAGCATCAGTTCGGGACTAGCGGAATACAATGAGCAGTTCTTC. Residues: CAWSISSGLAEYNEQFF. Full variable domain (rest looked up from reference TRBV30 and TRBJ2-1): SQTIHQWPATLVQPVGSPLSLECTVEGTSNPNLYWYRQAAGRGLQLLFYSVGIGQISSEVPQNLSASRPQDRQFILSSKKLLLSDSGFYLCAWSISSGLAEYNEQFFGPGTRLTVL.

This clonotype was counted only a few times. The chain couples TRBV30 to TRBJ2-2; the D is unclear. The CDR3 covers 13 residues. The V end was cut by 2 bases, the J end by 3 bases, with 7 bases between. Germline-derived CDR1 and CDR2 are GTSNPN and SVGIG (reference sequence). The DNA of the CDR3 is TGTGCCTGGAGTCTCCCATACACCGGGGAGCTGTTTTTT. It translates to CAWSLPYTGELFF.

V and J are TRBV25-1 and TRBJ2-5, with 15 positions matching TRBD2. CDR1 and CDR2 from the germline V gene are MGHDK and SYGVNS. With 2 bases clipped from V and 0 bases from J, the junction kept 4 bases outside the gene matches. This CDR3 has 18 residues. Here the CDR3 reads CASSEGTSGGRYQETQYF. The CDR3 nucleotides are TGTGCCAGCAGTGAAGGGACTAGCGGGGGGCGGTACCAAGAGACCCAGTACTTC.

This sequence joins TRBV28 and TRBJ2-2; TRBD1 matches 10 bases. The CDR3 is made up of 15 amino acids. The ends lost 6 bases at V and 4 bases at J; junction bases unmatched: 5. CDR1 and CDR2 from the germline V gene are MDHEN and SYDVKM. CDR3 sequence: CASSRRDRGTGELFF. The DNA of the CDR3 is TGTGCCAGCAGCCGCCGGGACAGGGGCACCGGGGAGCTGTTTTTT.

A word on this clonotype: The junction departs from germline at one end; a sequencing error may be responsible. The CDR3 nucleotides read TGTGCCAGCTCACCACTCGGAGAGGGCAATGAGCAGTTCTTT. Encoded protein: CASSPLGEGNEQFF. The chain is built from TRBV18 and TRBJ2-1, with D perhaps matching TRBD2 (5 bases). The CDR3 sequence is 14 residues long. CDR1 is KGHSH and CDR2 is LQKENI in the germline V gene. Looking up the rest from reference TRBV18 and TRBJ2-1 gives the full variable domain: NAGVMQNPRHLVRRRGQEARLRCSPMKGHSHVYWYRQLPEEGLKFMVYLQKENIIDESGMPKERFSAEFPKEGPSILRIQQVVRGDSAAYFCASSPLGEGNEQFFGPGTRLTVL.

This clonotype has only a few counts. The V and J genes are TRBV20-1 and TRBJ2-7; the D is unclear. Germline V gives CDR1 DFQATT, CDR2 SNEGSKA (reference sequence). The V end was cut by 6 bases, the J end by 5 bases, with 20 bases between. The length of the CDR3 is 14 residues. The CDR3 bases are TGCAGTGCCCTGGACCCAATCGTTGTGGACGAGCAGTACTTC. Translating gives CSALDPIVVDEQYF.

The chain links TRBV5-1 to TRBJ1-1; no reliable D call. From germline, CDR1 is SGHRS and CDR2 YFSETQ. Trimming cost V 0 bases and J 1 base, with 13 bases left between them. This CDR3 has 16 amino acids. CDR3 loop: CASSLGSRAPNTEAFF. The CDR3 DNA sequence: TGCGCCAGCAGCTTGGGCAGCCGGGCTCCGAACACTGAAGCTTTCTTT.

In its sample, this clonotype was seen a few times. This chain connects TRBV7-9 to TRBJ2-1; no firm D call. This CDR3 contains 14 residues. The germline V gene has CDR1 SEHNR and CDR2 FQNEAQ (reference sequence). V was pared by 2 bases and J by 6 bases, with 11 bases between. Written as DNA, the CDR3 is TGTGCCAGCAGCTTATCCGCCTACCTCAATGAGCAGTTCTTC. Amino acids: CASSLSAYLNEQFF.